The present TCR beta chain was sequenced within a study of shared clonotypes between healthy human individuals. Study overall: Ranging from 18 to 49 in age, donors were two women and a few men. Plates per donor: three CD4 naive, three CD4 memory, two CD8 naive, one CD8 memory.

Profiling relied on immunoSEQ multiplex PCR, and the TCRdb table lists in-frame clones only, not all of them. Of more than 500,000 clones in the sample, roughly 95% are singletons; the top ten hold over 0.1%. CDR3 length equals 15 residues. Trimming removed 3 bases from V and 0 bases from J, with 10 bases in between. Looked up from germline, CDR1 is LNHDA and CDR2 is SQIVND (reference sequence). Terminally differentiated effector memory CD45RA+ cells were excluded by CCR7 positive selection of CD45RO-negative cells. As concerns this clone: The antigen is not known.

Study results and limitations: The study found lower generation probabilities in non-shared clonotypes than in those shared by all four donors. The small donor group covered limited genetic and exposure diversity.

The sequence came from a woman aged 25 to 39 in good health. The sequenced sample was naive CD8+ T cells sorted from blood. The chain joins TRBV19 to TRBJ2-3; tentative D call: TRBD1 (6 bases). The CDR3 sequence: CASSMVRGSTDTQYF. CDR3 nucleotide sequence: TGTGCCAGTAGTATGGTCAGGGGAAGCACAGATACGCAGTATTTT.